This TCR beta chain was sequenced during a study of blood T cell repertoires in COVID-19. Background on the study: Samples taken during acute and convalescent COVID-19 were collected in the United States, Italy and Spain.

Germline CDR1 and CDR2: LGHDT and YNNKEL (reference sequence). V was trimmed by 0 bases and J by 7 bases, leaving 10 bases between them. The CDR3 spans 15 residues. Original data processing: Counts of nucleated cells, estimated from reference gene primer amplification, were obtained. Using immunoSEQ multiplex PCR, the repertoire was profiled, and TCRdb retains in-frame clones only, with some absent. That table gives V, J and clone size, and the DNA gave D and trimming. The sample records hundreds of thousands of clones, about 83% being singletons. The clonotype originates from a man of 80 years or more with acute or convalescent COVID-19. V usage is TRBV3-1 (or the pseudogene TRBV3-2) and J usage is TRBJ1-6, with D possibly being TRBD1 (5 bases). The sample taken for sequencing was peripheral blood. The CDR3 DNA sequence: TGTGCCAGCAGCCAAGAGCCAGGGTTAAATTCACCCCTCCACTTT. Translation: CASSQEPGLNSPLHF.